Listed here is a single T cell receptor beta chain. The V gene lost 0 bases and the J gene lost 6 bases, with 12 bases spanning the gap. This CDR3 is 14 amino acids long. Germline V CDR1 and CDR2: SGHRS, YFSETQ. These data originate in a study of T-cell reconstitution after alpha-beta-depleted transplantation in children. Researchers prepared the TCRbeta library using unique molecular identifiers, the study reports. TCRdb passed the PCR reads through MiXCR, listing each CDR3 protein once. Of around 400,000 distinct CDR3 sequences listed, under 13% were seen once; the top ten hold 4.5% to 6.5%. Specimen: PBMCs from the stem cell graft donor, collected from the stem cell graft. The gene calls are TRBV5-1 and TRBJ1-1, with D unclear. The receptor comes from a human donor who donated a stem cell graft to a child with acute myeloid leukemia. CDR3 residues: CASSLEAIASEAFF. For the CDR3, the DNA is TGCGCCAGCAGCTTGGAAGCCATTGCCTCTGAAGCTTTCTTT.